Sequencing of this T cell receptor (beta chain) was carried out in a study of cytomegalovirus exposure and HLA in healthy donors. In the study overall: Within an early data release were tens of millions of unique TCRs drawn from HLA-typed donors.

With 60 Vbeta and 13 Jbeta primers, the PCR was carried out. The assay was immunoSEQ multiplex PCR, and TCRdb's table has in-frame clones only and misses some. This table has about 130,000 clones, 80% appearing once. CDR3 length equals 14 residues. Germline V gives CDR1 MNHNS, CDR2 SASEGT. Trimming removed 2 bases from V and 2 bases from J, with 10 bases in between. Study observations and caveats: 16,951 TCR beta sequences were associated with HLA alleles at 0.05 false discovery rate in a later analysis. Common viral pathogens seemed, in a later analysis, to connect with several of the most significant clusters.

This clone was seen only a few times. The antigen is not known. Sequenced material: PBMCs. V and J are TRBV6-1 and TRBJ2-7, with no clear D. The clonotype originates from a woman in her thirties or forties in good health and CMV-seronegative. CDR3 sequence reads: CASSEYGSPYEQYF. DNA for the CDR3: TGTGCCAGCAGTGAATATGGTAGTCCCTACGAGCAGTACTTC.